A selection of T cell receptor beta chains follows, all from one sample in a study of technical replicates of blood from several donors. Clones were read by immunoSEQ multiplex PCR, and TCRdb kept only the in-frame ones, dropping some. The sample records about 76,000 clones, approximately 94% being singletons. The sample taken for sequencing was T cells isolated from PBMCs. These TCRs come from a human donor in good health. Each CDR3 is given with its conserved first and last residue. D genes are given only for firm matches. Some rows have no size entry. The others give once, few or many, or a class for an expanded clone.

CDR3aa | CDR3nt | v_gene | d_gene | j_gene | abundance
CASSFRGRGQGAANEQFF | TGTGCCAGCAGCTTTAGGGGGAGGGGCCAGGGGGCGGCCAATGAGCAGTTCTTC | TRBV7-9 | . | TRBJ2-1 | .
CASSFRQGQYEKLFF | TGTGCCAGCAGCTTCAGACAGGGCCAATATGAAAAACTGTTTTTT | TRBV7-6 | TRBD1 | TRBJ1-4 | .
CAISSSGRANEQFF | TGTGCCATCAGTTCTAGCGGGAGGGCCAATGAGCAGTTCTTC | TRBV10-3 | TRBD2 | TRBJ2-1 | once
CASSFSDYNEQFF | TGCGCCAGCAGCTTCAGCGACTACAATGAGCAGTTCTTC | TRBV5-1 | . | TRBJ2-1 | once
CASSQDTSGDPYEQYF | TGTGCCAGCAGCCAAGATACAAGCGGAGACCCCTACGAGCAGTACTTC | TRBV14 | . | TRBJ2-7 | once
CASSMVAGGYGYTF | TGTGCCAGTAGTATGGTCGCAGGGGGATATGGCTACACCTTC | TRBV19 | TRBD1 | TRBJ1-2 | once
CASSTQGGRYGYTF | TGTGCCAGTAGTACGCAGGGAGGTCGCTATGGCTACACCTTC | TRBV19 | . | TRBJ1-2 | .
CASSVTGGPYGYTF | TGTGCCAGCAGCGTCACAGGCGGCCCTTATGGCTACACCTTC | TRBV9 | . | TRBJ1-2 | .
CASSYSKEGAYTF | TGTGCCAGCAGTTACTCAAAAGAGGGGGCCTACACCTTC | TRBV6-6 | TRBD1 | TRBJ1-2 | .
CASEAGGTGELFF | TGTGCCAGCGAAGCGGGAGGAACCGGGGAGCTGTTTTTT | TRBV2 | TRBD2 | TRBJ2-2 | .
CAWSPGNTGELFF | TGTGCCTGGAGTCCGGGGAACACCGGGGAGCTGTTTTTT | TRBV30 | . | TRBJ2-2 | .
CASSGQGGEKLFF | TGTGCCAGCAGTGGACAGGGGGGAGAAAAACTGTTTTTT | TRBV28 | TRBD1 | TRBJ1-4 | .
CASSVGGGPNTEAFF | TGTGCCAGCAGCGTAGGCGGGGGGCCGAACACTGAAGCTTTCTTT | TRBV9 | . | TRBJ1-1 | .
CASSLITGTSETEAFF | TGTGCCAGCAGCCTTATCACCGGGACAAGTGAGACTGAAGCTTTCTTT | TRBV7-6 | . | TRBJ1-1 | .
CASSPKQFF | TGTGCCAGCAGCCCTAAGCAGTTCTTC | TRBV3-2 | . | TRBJ2-1 | .
CASSQDRFHFWQGAFF | TGTGCCAGCAGCCAAGACCGCTTCCACTTCTGGCAGGGAGCTTTCTTT | TRBV14 | . | TRBJ1-1 | .
CASSIPFPSGNTIYF | TGTGCCAGTAGTATCCCGTTCCCCTCTGGAAACACCATATATTTT | TRBV19 | . | TRBJ1-3 | .
CSVRLAGGADTQYF | TGCAGCGTTCGACTAGCGGGAGGCGCAGATACGCAGTATTTT | TRBV29-1 | TRBD2 | TRBJ2-3 | once
CASSRFGGATEAFF | TGTGCCAGCTCACGATTTGGGGGGGCAACTGAAGCTTTCTTT | TRBV18 | . | TRBJ1-1 | once
CASRSTGVGEQYF | TGTGCCAGCAGATCGACAGGGGTTGGCGAGCAGTACTTC | TRBV7-2 | TRBD1 | TRBJ2-7 | .
CASSTDTLIKTQYF | TGTGCCAGCAGTACGGACACCTTGATCAAAACCCAGTACTTC | TRBV6-5 | . | TRBJ2-5 | .
CASSFTQGQFNEQFF | TGTGCCAGCAGCTTTACACAGGGGCAATTCAATGAGCAGTTCTTC | TRBV5-6 | TRBD1 | TRBJ2-1 | .
CASSLIAGTSGLNTGELFF | TGTGCCAGCAGCTTGATAGCGGGGACTAGCGGACTGAACACCGGGGAGCTGTTTTTT | TRBV7-9 | TRBD2 | TRBJ2-2 | once
CSVRQFSSYEQYF | TGCAGCGTCAGACAGTTTAGCTCCTACGAGCAGTACTTC | TRBV29-1 | . | TRBJ2-7 | .
CASSSGGRGEQYF | TGTGCCAGCTCCTCCGGGGGGCGAGGCGAGCAGTACTTC | TRBV18 | . | TRBJ2-7 | once
CASSSSTGNEQFF | TGTGCCAGCAGTTCCTCAACAGGGAATGAGCAGTTCTTC | TRBV6-6 | . | TRBJ2-1 | .
CASGDTQYF | TGTGCCAGCGGCGATACGCAGTATTTT | TRBV7-8 | . | TRBJ2-3 | .
CASSYGVNQPQHF | TGTGCCAGCAGTTACGGGGTAAATCAGCCCCAGCATTTT | TRBV27 | . | TRBJ1-5 | .
CASSITAGVQETQYF | TGTGCCAGTAGTATAACAGCGGGAGTCCAAGAGACCCAGTACTTC | TRBV19 | TRBD2 | TRBJ2-5 | .
CASVVRGSGDTEAFF | TGTGCCAGCGTTGTAAGAGGTAGCGGCGACACTGAAGCTTTCTTT | TRBV9 | . | TRBJ1-1 | .
CASATFKYNEQFF | TGTGCCAGCGCTACCTTTAAGTACAATGAGCAGTTCTTC | TRBV6-5 | . | TRBJ2-1 | .
CASSRRLAGNTGELFF | TGTGCCAGCAGCCGTAGACTAGCGGGGAACACCGGGGAGCTGTTTTTT | TRBV7-6 | TRBD2 | TRBJ2-2 | once
CAWSVGGRFYEQYF | TGTGCCTGGAGTGTTGGCGGGAGGTTCTACGAGCAGTACTTC | TRBV30 | TRBD2 | TRBJ2-7 | .
CASSLKWTGGSEISYEQYF | TGTGCCAGTAGTTTGAAATGGACAGGGGGCTCGGAAATCTCCTACGAGCAGTACTTC | TRBV19 | TRBD1 | TRBJ2-7 | .
CASRTGGYQPQHF | TGTGCCAGTAGGACAGGGGGCTATCAGCCCCAGCATTTT | TRBV19 | TRBD1 | TRBJ1-5 | .
CASSSTFQETQYF | TGCGCCAGCAGCTCGACATTCCAAGAGACCCAGTACTTC | TRBV5-1 | . | TRBJ2-5 | .
CASRPGTGNNEQYF | TGCGCCAGCAGACCCGGGACAGGGAATAACGAGCAGTACTTC | TRBV4-3 | TRBD1 | TRBJ2-7 | .
CASSPGQTFTGELFF | TGTGCCAGCAGCCCGGGACAGACTTTCACCGGGGAGCTGTTTTTT | TRBV7-9 | TRBD1 | TRBJ2-2 | .
CASSVGDGYQPQHF | TGTGCCAGCAGTGTCGGGGATGGGTATCAGCCCCAGCATTTT | TRBV2 | . | TRBJ1-5 | .
CASSLAGGAALEEQYF | TGTGCCAGCAGCTTGGCAGGTGGGGCAGCGCTGGAGGAGCAGTACTTC | TRBV5-6 | . | TRBJ2-7 | .
CASSLGQGGEKLFF | TGTGCCAGCAGTTTAGGACAGGGTGGTGAAAAACTGTTTTTT | TRBV28 | TRBD1 | TRBJ1-4 | .
CASSLYWEGTDTQYF | TGTGCCAGCAGCCTGTATTGGGAGGGCACAGATACGCAGTATTTT | TRBV7-9 | . | TRBJ2-3 | .
CASSFRDYNEKLFF | TGTGCCAGCAGTTTTCGGGACTATAATGAAAAACTGTTTTTT | TRBV27 | . | TRBJ1-4 | .
CAWMGGAYNEQFF | TGTGCCTGGATGGGAGGGGCCTACAATGAGCAGTTCTTC | TRBV30 | TRBD2 | TRBJ2-1 | once
CASSPSGSGVDTQYF | TGTGCCAGCAGCCCTAGCGGGTCCGGGGTAGATACGCAGTATTTT | TRBV11-2 | TRBD2 | TRBJ2-3 | .
CASSMLGTAEETQYF | TGTGCCAGCAGCATGCTAGGGACAGCCGAAGAGACCCAGTACTTC | TRBV7-2 | TRBD1 | TRBJ2-5 | once
CASSHSYEQYF | TGTGCCAGCAGTCATTCCTACGAGCAGTACTTC | TRBV28 | . | TRBJ2-7 | .
CASSRDTELYTEAFF | TGTGCCAGCAGCCGGGACACCGAACTTTACACTGAAGCTTTCTTT | TRBV28 | . | TRBJ1-1 | once
CASSIGQSSGNTIYF | TGTGCCAGCAGTATAGGACAGTCCTCTGGAAACACCATATATTTT | TRBV5-8 | . | TRBJ1-3 | few
CASSLIQNTEAFF | TGTGCCAGCAGCTTAATCCAGAACACTGAAGCTTTCTTT | TRBV7-3 | . | TRBJ1-1 | .
CASSVDGYSGNTIYF | TGTGCCAGCAGCGTAGACGGGTACTCTGGAAACACCATATATTTT | TRBV9 | . | TRBJ1-3 | .
CASSQEETSGNTIYF | TGTGCCAGCAGCCAAGAAGAGACTTCTGGAAACACCATATATTTT | TRBV4-2 | . | TRBJ1-3 | .
CVWSAGQPQHF | TGTGTCTGGAGTGCAGGGCAGCCCCAGCATTTT | TRBV30 | . | TRBJ1-5 | .
CASSPLDYPYTF | TGTGCCAGCAGTCCACTCGATTATCCTTACACCTTC | TRBV28 | . | TRBJ1-2 | .
CASRQQGDYGYTF | TGTGCCAGTAGACAACAGGGAGACTATGGCTACACCTTC | TRBV19 | . | TRBJ1-2 | .